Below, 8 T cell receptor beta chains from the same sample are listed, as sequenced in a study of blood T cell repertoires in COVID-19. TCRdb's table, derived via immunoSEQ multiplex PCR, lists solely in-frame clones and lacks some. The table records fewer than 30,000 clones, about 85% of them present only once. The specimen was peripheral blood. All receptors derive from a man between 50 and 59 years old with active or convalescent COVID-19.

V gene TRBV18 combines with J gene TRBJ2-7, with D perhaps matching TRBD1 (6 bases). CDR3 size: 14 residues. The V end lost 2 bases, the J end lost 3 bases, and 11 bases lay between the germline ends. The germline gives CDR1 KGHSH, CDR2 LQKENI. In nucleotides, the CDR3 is TGTGCCAGCTCACCAGTCCAGGACAGCTACGAGCAGTACTTC. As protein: CASSPVQDSYEQYF.

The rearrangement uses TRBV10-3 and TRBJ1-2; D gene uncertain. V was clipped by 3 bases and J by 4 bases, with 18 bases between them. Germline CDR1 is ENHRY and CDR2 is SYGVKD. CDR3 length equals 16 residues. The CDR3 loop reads CAISEVIVGDGYGYTF. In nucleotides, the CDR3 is TGTGCCATCAGTGAAGTTATAGTGGGCGACGGCTATGGCTACACCTTC.

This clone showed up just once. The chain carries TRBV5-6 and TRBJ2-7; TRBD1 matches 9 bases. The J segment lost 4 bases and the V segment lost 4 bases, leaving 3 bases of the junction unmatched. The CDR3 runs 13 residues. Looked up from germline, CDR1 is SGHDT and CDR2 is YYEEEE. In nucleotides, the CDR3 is TGTGCCAGCAGCAGGGGACAGGGATACGAGCAGTACTTC. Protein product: CASSRGQGYEQYF.

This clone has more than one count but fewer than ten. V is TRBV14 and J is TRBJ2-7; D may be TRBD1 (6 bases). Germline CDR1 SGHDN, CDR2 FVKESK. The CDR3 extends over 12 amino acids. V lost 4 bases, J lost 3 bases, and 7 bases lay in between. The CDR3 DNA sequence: TGTGCCAGCAGCCTCAGGGGCTACGAGCAGTACTTC. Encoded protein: CASSLRGYEQYF.

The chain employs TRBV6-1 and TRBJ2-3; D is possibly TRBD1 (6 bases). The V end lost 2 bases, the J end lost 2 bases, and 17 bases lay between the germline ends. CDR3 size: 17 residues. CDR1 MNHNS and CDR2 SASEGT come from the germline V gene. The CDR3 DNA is TGTGCCAGCAGTGAACACCCGGCAGGGGCCACCACAGATACGCAGTATTTT. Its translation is CASSEHPAGATTDTQYF.

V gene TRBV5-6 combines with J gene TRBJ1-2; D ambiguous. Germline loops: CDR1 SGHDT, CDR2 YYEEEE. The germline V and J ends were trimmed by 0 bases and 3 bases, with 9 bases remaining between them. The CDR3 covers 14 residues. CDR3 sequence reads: CASSLDAGYYGYTF. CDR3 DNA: TGTGCCAGCAGCTTGGATGCGGGCTACTATGGCTACACCTTC. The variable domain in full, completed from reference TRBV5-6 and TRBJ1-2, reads DAGVTQSPTHLIKTRGQQVTLRCSPKSGHDTVSWYQQALGQGPQFIFQYYEEEERQRGNFPDRFSGHQFPNYSSELNVNALLLGDSALYLCASSLDAGYYGYTFGSGTRLTVV.

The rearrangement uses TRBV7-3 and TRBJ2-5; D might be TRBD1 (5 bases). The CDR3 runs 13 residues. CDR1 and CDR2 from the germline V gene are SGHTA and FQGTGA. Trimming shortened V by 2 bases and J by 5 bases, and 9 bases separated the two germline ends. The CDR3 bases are TGTGCCAGCAGCTTATCTCCAGGGGAGACCCAGTACTTC. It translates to CASSLSPGETQYF.

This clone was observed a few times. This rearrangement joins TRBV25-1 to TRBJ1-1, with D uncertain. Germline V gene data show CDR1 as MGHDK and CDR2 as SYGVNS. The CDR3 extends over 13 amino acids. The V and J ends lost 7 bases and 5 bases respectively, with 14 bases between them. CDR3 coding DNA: TGTGCCAGCACTGGGCTGCGAAGGACTGAAGCTTTCTTT. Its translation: CASTGLRRTEAFF.